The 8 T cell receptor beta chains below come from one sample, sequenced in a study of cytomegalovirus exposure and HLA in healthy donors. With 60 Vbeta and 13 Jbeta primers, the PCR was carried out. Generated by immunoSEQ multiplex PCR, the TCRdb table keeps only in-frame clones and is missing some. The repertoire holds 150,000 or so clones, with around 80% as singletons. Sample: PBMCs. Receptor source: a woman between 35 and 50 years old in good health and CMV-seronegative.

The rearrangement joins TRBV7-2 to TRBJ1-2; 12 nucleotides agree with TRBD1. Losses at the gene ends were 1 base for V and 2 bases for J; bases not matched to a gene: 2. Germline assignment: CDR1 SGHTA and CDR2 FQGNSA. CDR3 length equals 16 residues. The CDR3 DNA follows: TGTGCCAGCAGCTTAGGCGGGACAGGGGGCAACTATGGCTACACCTTC. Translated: CASSLGGTGGNYGYTF. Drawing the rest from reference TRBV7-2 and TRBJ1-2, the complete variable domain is GAGVSQSPSNKVTEKGKDVELRCDPISGHTALYWYRQSLGQGLEFLIYFQGNSAPDKSGLPSDRFSAERTGGSVSTLTIQRTQQEDSAVYLCASSLGGTGGNYGYTFGSGTRLTVV.

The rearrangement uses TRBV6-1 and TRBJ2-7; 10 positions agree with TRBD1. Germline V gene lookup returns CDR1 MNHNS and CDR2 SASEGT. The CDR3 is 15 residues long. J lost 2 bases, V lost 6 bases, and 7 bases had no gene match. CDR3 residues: CASSHGQGGTYEQYF. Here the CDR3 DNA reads TGTGCCAGCAGCCACGGACAGGGGGGGACCTACGAGCAGTACTTC.

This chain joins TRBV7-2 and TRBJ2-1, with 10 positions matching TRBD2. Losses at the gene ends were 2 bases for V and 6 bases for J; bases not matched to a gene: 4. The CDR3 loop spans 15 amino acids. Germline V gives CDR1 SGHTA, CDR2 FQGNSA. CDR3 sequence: CASSLSGRASNEQFF. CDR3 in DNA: TGTGCCAGCAGCTTAAGCGGGAGGGCCTCCAATGAGCAGTTCTTC.

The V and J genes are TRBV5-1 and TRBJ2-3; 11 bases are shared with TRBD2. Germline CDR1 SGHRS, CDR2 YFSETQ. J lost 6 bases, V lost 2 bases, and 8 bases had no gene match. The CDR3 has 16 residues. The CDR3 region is CASSFLAGGGTDTQYF. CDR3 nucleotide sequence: TGCGCCAGCAGCTTCCTAGCGGGAGGTGGGACCGATACGCAGTATTTT.

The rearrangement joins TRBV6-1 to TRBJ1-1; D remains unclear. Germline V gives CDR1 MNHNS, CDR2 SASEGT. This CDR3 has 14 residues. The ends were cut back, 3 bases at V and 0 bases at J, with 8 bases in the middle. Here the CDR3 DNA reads TGTGCCAGCAGTGATTGGAGATTGAACACTGAAGCTTTCTTT. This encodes CASSDWRLNTEAFF.

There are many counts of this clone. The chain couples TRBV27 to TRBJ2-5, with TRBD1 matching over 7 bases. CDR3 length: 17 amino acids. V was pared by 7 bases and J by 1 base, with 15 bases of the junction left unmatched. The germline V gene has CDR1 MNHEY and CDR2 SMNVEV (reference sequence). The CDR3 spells CASNFTRDRSSQETQYF. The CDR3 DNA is TGTGCCAGCAATTTCACACGGGACAGATCTTCCCAAGAGACCCAGTACTTC.

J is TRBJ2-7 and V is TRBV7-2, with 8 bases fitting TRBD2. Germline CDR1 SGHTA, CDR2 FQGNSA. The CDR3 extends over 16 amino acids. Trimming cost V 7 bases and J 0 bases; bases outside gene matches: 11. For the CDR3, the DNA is TGTGCCAGCACCCTCGAACCGGGACTAGGCTCCTACGAGCAGTACTTC. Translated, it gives CASTLEPGLGSYEQYF.

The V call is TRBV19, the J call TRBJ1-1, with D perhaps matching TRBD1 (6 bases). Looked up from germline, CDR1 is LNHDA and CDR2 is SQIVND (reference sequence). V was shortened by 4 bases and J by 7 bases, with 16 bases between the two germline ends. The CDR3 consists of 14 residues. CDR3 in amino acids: CASSRRGGGDEAFF. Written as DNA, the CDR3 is TGTGCCAGTAGTAGGAGGGGGGGCGGGGATGAAGCTTTCTTT.